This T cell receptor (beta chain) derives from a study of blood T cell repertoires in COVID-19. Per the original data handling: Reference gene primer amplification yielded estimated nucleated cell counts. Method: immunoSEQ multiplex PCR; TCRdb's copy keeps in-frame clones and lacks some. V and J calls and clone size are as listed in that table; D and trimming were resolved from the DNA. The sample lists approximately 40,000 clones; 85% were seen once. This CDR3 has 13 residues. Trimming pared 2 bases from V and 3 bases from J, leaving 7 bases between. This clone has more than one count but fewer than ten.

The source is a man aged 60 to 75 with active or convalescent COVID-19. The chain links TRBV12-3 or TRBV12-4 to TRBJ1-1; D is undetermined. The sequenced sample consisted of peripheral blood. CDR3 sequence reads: CASSLNGDTEAFF. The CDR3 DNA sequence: TGTGCCAGCAGTTTAAACGGGGACACTGAAGCTTTCTTT.